This T cell receptor (beta chain) appears in the sequencing data of a study of graft-versus-host responses after intestinal transplantation. Germline V gene data show CDR1 as SNHLY and CDR2 as FYNNEI. The CDR3 totals 17 residues. V lost 6 bases and J lost 5, with 23 bases in between. With regard to this clone: Its specificity is not known.

Profiled with immunoSEQ multiplex PCR; TCRdb holds only in-frame clones, not every one. The profile shows 85,000 to 110,000 clones, over 85% of them singletons. Sequencing was performed on unstimulated CD8+ T cells sorted from spleen or lymph node cells, taken before intestinal transplant. The chain joins TRBV2 to TRBJ2-1; either TRBD1 or TRBD2 may supply D (5 bases each). This receptor was taken from a human donor who received an intestinal transplant. The CDR3 loop reads CASRGVGSFKGDNEQFF. CDR3 coding DNA: TGTGCCAGCAGGGGAGTGGGGTCCTTTAAAGGGGACAATGAGCAGTTCTTC.